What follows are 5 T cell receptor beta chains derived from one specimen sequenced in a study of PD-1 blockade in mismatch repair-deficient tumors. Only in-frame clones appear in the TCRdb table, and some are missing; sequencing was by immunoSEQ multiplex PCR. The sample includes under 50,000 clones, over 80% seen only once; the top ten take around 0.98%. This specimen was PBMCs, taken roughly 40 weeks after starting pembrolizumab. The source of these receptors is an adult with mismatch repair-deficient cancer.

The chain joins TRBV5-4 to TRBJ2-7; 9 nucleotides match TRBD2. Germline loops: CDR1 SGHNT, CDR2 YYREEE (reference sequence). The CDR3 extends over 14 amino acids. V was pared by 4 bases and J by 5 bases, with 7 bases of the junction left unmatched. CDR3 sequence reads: CASSDLAGRNEQYF. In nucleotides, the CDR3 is TGTGCCAGCAGCGACCTAGCGGGAAGAAACGAGCAGTACTTC.

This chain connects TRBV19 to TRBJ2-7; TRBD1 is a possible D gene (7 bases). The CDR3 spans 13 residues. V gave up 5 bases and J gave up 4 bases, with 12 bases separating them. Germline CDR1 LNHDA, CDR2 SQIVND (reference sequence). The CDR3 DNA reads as TGTGCCAGTAGTTTGACAGGGAGGTACGAGCAGTACTTC. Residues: CASSLTGRYEQYF.

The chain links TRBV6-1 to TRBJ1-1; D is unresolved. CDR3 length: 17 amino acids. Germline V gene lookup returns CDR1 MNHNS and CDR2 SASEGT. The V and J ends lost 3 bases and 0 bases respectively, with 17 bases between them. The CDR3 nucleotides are TGTGCCAGCAGTGAGAAGAGTTACGGGAACATGAACACTGAAGCTTTCTTT. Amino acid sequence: CASSEKSYGNMNTEAFF.

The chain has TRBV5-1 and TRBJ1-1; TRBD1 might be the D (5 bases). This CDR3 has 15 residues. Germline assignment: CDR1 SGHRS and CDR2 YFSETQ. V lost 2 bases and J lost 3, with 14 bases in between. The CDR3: CASSLHTRVDTEAFF. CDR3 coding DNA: TGCGCCAGCAGCTTACATACCAGGGTCGACACTGAAGCTTTCTTT.

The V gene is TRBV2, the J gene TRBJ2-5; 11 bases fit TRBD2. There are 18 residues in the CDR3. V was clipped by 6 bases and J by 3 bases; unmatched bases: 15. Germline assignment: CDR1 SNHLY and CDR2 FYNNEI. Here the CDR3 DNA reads TGTGCCAGCAGCCTAGAGGTGCTAGCGGGAGGCTCAAAAGAGACCCAGTACTTC. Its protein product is CASSLEVLAGGSKETQYF.